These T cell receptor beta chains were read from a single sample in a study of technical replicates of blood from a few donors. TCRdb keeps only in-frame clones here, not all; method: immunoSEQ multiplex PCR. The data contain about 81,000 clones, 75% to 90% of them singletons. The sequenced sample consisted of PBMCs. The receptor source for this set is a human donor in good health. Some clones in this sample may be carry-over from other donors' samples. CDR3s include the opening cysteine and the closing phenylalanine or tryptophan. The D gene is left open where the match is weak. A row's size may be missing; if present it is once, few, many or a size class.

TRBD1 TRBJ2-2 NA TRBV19 CASSTGVDTGELFF TGTGCCAGTTCGACAGGGGTGGACACCGGGGAGCTGTTTTTT
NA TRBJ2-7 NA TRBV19 CASSIRGGAPYEQYF TGTGCCAGTAGTATAAGAGGGGGAGCTCCCTACGAGCAGTACTTC
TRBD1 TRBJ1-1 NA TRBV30 CAWSSTGGGWAFF TGTGCCTGGAGTTCGACAGGGGGCGGGTGGGCTTTCTTT
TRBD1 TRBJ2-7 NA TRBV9 CASSAQGQGALFEQYF TGTGCCAGCAGCGCCCAAGGGCAGGGGGCGTTGTTCGAGCAGTACTTC
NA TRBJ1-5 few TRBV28 CASSRLSLGGRVRNQPQHF TGTGCCAGCAGTCGCCTCTCCCTGGGGGGGCGAGTACGCAATCAGCCCCAGCATTTT
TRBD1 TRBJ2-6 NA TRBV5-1 CASSVDQGGSGANVLTF TGCGCCAGCAGCGTTGACCAAGGGGGCTCCGGGGCCAACGTCCTGACTTTC
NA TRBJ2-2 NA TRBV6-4 CASSDTGPDTGELFF TGTGCCAGCAGTGATACAGGGCCGGACACCGGGGAGCTGTTTTTT
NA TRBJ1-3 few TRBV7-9 CASSITGTIYF TGTGCCAGCAGCATTACAGGGACCATATATTTT
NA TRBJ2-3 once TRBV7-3 CASSGGSDTQYF TGTGCCAGCAGTGGAGGGTCAGATACGCAGTATTTT
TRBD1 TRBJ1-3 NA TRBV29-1 CSVATGARNTIYF TGCAGCGTTGCCACAGGGGCTAGGAACACCATATATTTT
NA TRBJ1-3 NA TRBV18 CASSPNEGSGNTIYF TGTGCCAGCTCACCAAATGAGGGCTCTGGAAACACCATATATTTT
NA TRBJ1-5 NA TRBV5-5 CASSLVADSNQPQHF TGTGCCAGCAGCTTGGTGGCAGATAGCAATCAGCCCCAGCATTTT
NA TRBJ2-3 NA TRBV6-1 CASSEGPGSTQYF TGTGCCAGCAGTGAAGGACCCGGGTCTACGCAGTATTTT
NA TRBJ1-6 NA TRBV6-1 CASSVRSRGSPLHF TGTGCCAGCAGTGTACGGTCCCGGGGTTCACCCCTCCACTTT
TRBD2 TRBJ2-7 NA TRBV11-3 CASSREATHEQYF TGTGCCAGCAGCCGGGAGGCTACCCACGAGCAGTACTTC
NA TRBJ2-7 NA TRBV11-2 CASSPGLSLLQQYF TGTGCCAGCAGCCCTGGACTGTCTCTTCTTCAGCAGTACTTC
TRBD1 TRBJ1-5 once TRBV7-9 CASGQGDQPQHF TGTGCCAGCGGACAGGGGGATCAGCCCCAGCATTTT
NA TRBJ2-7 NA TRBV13 CASSPSYEQYF TGTGCCAGCAGCCCGTCCTACGAGCAGTACTTC
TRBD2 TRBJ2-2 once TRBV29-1 CSVSSGRGTGELFF TGCAGCGTTTCTAGCGGGAGAGGCACCGGGGAGCTGTTTTTT
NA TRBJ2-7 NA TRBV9 CASSLADTYEQYF TGTGCCAGCAGTTTAGCGGATACCTACGAGCAGTACTTC
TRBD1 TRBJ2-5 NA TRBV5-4 CASSRGTGVQETQYF TGTGCCAGCAGCCGGGGGACAGGGGTTCAAGAGACCCAGTACTTC
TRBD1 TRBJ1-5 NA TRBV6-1 CASRQGQGFDQPQHF TGTGCCAGCAGGCAGGGACAGGGCTTCGATCAGCCCCAGCATTTT
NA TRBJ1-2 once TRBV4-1 CASSQDPGGNYGYTF TGCGCCAGCAGCCAAGATCCTGGGGGGAACTATGGCTACACCTTC
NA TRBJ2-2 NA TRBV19 CASSTSPPSGVFF TGTGCCAGTAGTACTAGCCCTCCTAGTGGGGTGTTTTTT
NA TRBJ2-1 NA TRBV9 CASSAWASRSYNEQFF TGTGCCAGCAGCGCCTGGGCGAGCCGGTCCTACAATGAGCAGTTCTTC
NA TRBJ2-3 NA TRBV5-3 CARSPAGAGCTDTQYF TGTGCCAGAAGCCCTGCTGGGGCGGGGTGCACAGATACGCAGTATTTT
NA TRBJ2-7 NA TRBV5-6 CASSPVQINEQYF TGTGCCAGCAGCCCCGTCCAGATCAACGAGCAGTACTTC
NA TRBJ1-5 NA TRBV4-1 CASSQVQEEGQPQHF TGCGCCAGCAGCCAAGTACAGGAGGAGGGGCAGCCCCAGCATTTT
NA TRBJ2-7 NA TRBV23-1 CASSHPGTSRVEQYF TGCGCCAGCAGTCACCCCGGGACTTCGCGGGTTGAGCAGTACTTC